These 13 T cell receptor beta chains came from one sample sequenced in a study of blood T cells in healthy people across ages. For the second PCR, which ran for roughly 7 to 11 cycles, a sample-barcoded 5' primer and a J-beta primer mix were used. Each CDR3 protein is one row after TCRdb ran MiXCR on the 5' RACE reads. This table holds 800,000 or so distinct CDR3 sequences, roughly 25% found once. This same sample was also part of a study on T cells of mothers and their children.

The sequencing input was blood. The receptors here all came from a boy between 10 and 17 years old in good health.

The chain carries TRBV12-3 or TRBV12-4 and TRBJ2-1; no clear D. The CDR3 covers 13 residues. The V end lost 10 bases, the J end lost 2 bases, and 12 bases lay between the germline ends. CDR3 in DNA: TGTGCCACCGGCCCGGATCCCTACAATGAGCAGTTCTTC. Its protein product is CATGPDPYNEQFF.

The chain couples TRBV6-5 to TRBJ1-4; the D gene is possibly TRBD1 (5 bases). CDR1 is MNHEY and CDR2 is SVGAGI in the germline V gene. The V and J ends lost 2 bases and 7 bases respectively, with 11 bases between them. The CDR3 sequence is 14 residues long. The CDR3 protein is CASSYVQGGEKLFF. Written as DNA, the CDR3 is TGTGCCAGCAGTTACGTCCAGGGAGGTGAAAAACTGTTTTTT.

This clonotype was counted only a few times. The genes are TRBV29-1 and TRBJ2-1, with D maybe TRBD2 (7 bases). The germline gives CDR1 SQVTM, CDR2 ANQGSEA. The CDR3 runs 14 residues. V was pared by 6 bases and J by 9 bases, with 21 bases between. Here the CDR3 reads CSVRGQRDRAEQFF. The DNA of the CDR3 is TGCAGCGTCAGGGGCCAGCGGGATAGGGCTGAGCAGTTCTTC.

This clonotype was counted a few times. The gene calls are TRBV20-1 and TRBJ1-5; D is unclear. V gave up 0 bases and J gave up 7 bases, with 13 bases separating them. This CDR3 has 14 amino acids. Germline loops: CDR1 DFQATT, CDR2 SNEGSKA (reference sequence). The CDR3 protein is CSARDCYVFQPQHF. The CDR3 DNA reads TGCAGTGCTAGAGACTGTTACGTGTTCCAGCCCCAGCATTTT.

The rearrangement joins TRBV3-1 to TRBJ1-4; 8 nucleotides align to TRBD1. J lost 3 bases, V lost 2 bases, and 5 bases had no gene match. CDR1 and CDR2 from the germline V gene are LGHDT and YNNKEL (reference sequence). This CDR3 has 16 amino acids. CDR3 nucleotide sequence: TGTGCCAGCAGCCAACGGACGACAGGGGCTAATGAAAAACTGTTTTTT. Translating gives CASSQRTTGANEKLFF.

V gene TRBV25-1 combines with J gene TRBJ2-5; D perhaps matches TRBD1 (6 bases). CDR3 length: 15 residues. Trimming took 4 bases from V and 1 from J, leaving 13 bases between them. CDR1 MGHDK and CDR2 SYGVNS come from the germline V gene. Here the CDR3 reads CASSGLGQIQETQYF. CDR3 DNA: TGTGCCAGCAGTGGCCTGGGACAAATCCAAGAGACCCAGTACTTC.

The rearrangement links TRBV5-1 to TRBJ1-2, with 7 bases lining up with TRBD1. The germline V gene has CDR1 SGHRS and CDR2 YFSETQ. This CDR3 region has 15 residues. The V gene end was trimmed by 6 bases and the J gene end by 0 bases; junction bases not matched to a gene: 8. The CDR3 nucleotides read TGCGCCAGCACCCCCCGGACAGGAGCTAACTATGGCTACACCTTC. Translated: CASTPRTGANYGYTF.

The genes are TRBV11-2 and TRBJ2-5, with 7 bases that match TRBD1. Germline CDR1 and CDR2: SGHAT and FQNNGV. The ends lost 3 bases at V and 4 bases at J; junction bases unmatched: 5. This CDR3 is built from 14 residues. CDR3 nucleotide sequence: TGTGCCAGCAGCTTGACAGGGTTTAGAGAGACCCAGTACTTC. Its translation is CASSLTGFRETQYF.

The chain couples TRBV27 to TRBJ1-4; no definite D call. CDR3 length: 15 amino acids. V lost 6 bases and J lost 0, with 11 bases in between. Germline V gives CDR1 MNHEY, CDR2 SMNVEV (reference sequence). CDR3 sequence reads: CASSVSGATNEKLFF. Written as DNA, the CDR3 is TGTGCCAGCAGCGTCTCAGGAGCAACTAATGAAAAACTGTTTTTT.

This clonotype has just a few counts. The chain has TRBV5-1 and TRBJ2-3; weak D call: TRBD2 (5 bases). The V gene lost 4 bases and the J gene lost 6 bases, with 15 bases spanning the gap. Germline V lookup: CDR1 SGHRS, CDR2 YFSETQ. This CDR3 has 14 residues. Here the CDR3 reads CASSPDPWEDTQYF. DNA of the CDR3: TGCGCCAGCAGCCCGGATCCCTGGGAGGATACGCAGTATTTT.

This clonotype came up a few times. This chain joins TRBV28 and TRBJ2-5; TRBD1 matches 7 bases. The J call may not be correct, given that the DNA end is closer to TRBJ2-1. The germline V gene has CDR1 MDHEN and CDR2 SYDVKM. This CDR3 is 18 amino acids long. The CDR3, as DNA: TGTGCCAGCAGTTTCCCTTTTGTACTGGGACAGCAAATTTCAAGGCAGTTCTTC. It codes for CASSFPFVLGQQISRQFF.

A word on this clonotype: Relative to the germline gene, one junction end is altered; a read error may explain this. V gene TRBV6-6 combines with J gene TRBJ2-5, with a possible D match to TRBD1 (5 bases). The J call is uncertain, as TRBJ2-7 better fits the DNA end. CDR3 length: 15 residues. Germline-derived CDR1 and CDR2 are MNHNY and SVGAGI (reference sequence). CDR3 protein: CTSRAEGATTYEQYF. As DNA, the CDR3 is TGTACCAGCAGAGCCGAAGGGGCGACCACCTACGAGCAGTACTTC.

The rearrangement uses TRBV14 and TRBJ2-2; D not certain. This CDR3 has 13 amino acids. Germline V gene sequence: CDR1 SGHDN, CDR2 FVKESK. Trimming cost V 4 bases and J 8 bases, with 11 bases left between them. The CDR3: CASSPDPNGELFF. The DNA of the CDR3 is TGTGCCAGCAGCCCAGACCCTAATGGGGAGCTGTTTTTT.